The 18 T cell receptor beta chains below come from one sample, sequenced in a study of OX40 agonist ivuxolimab in advanced cancers. Using immunoSEQ multiplex PCR, the repertoire was profiled, and TCRdb retains in-frame clones only, with some absent. The sample contains about 59,000 clones, 84% of which appear only once. This specimen was CD4+ or CD8+ T cells sorted from blood, taken in a trial of the OX40 agonist ivuxolimab. All receptors come from an adult with an advanced solid tumor such as melanoma, head and neck, liver or kidney cancer.

The chain couples TRBV2 to TRBJ1-1; no definite D call. Trimming took 9 bases from V and 1 from J, leaving 6 bases between them. The CDR3 loop spans 11 amino acids. Per germline, CDR1 SNHLY and CDR2 FYNNEI. In DNA form, the CDR3 reads TGTGCCAGTGGGAAGAACACTGAAGCTTTCTTT. It yields the protein CASGKNTEAFF. Complete variable domain (other parts from reference TRBV2 and TRBJ1-1): EPEVTQTPSHQVTQMGQEVILRCVPISNHLYFYWYRQILGQKVEFLVSFYNNEISEKSEIFDDQFSVERPDGSNFTLKIRSTKLEDSAMYFCASGKNTEAFFGQGTRLTVV.

This clone was observed at least ten times. V usage is TRBV30 and J usage is TRBJ1-5, with a possible D match to TRBD1 (5 bases). V shed 0 bases and J shed 2 bases, with 5 bases lying between them. This CDR3 region has 13 residues. Looked up from germline, CDR1 is GTSNPN and CDR2 is SVGIG (reference sequence). Written as DNA, the CDR3 is TGTGCCTGGAGTGTAGGGGGCAATCAGCCCCAGCATTTT. It translates to CAWSVGGNQPQHF.

This clone was recorded a few times. The same CDR3 arises from other DNA sequences in this sample as well. This sequence joins TRBV6-5 and TRBJ1-6, with TRBD1 matching over 8 bases. From germline, CDR1 is MNHEY and CDR2 SVGAGI. This CDR3 is built from 15 residues. J was trimmed by 8 bases and V by 0 bases; bases with no gene match: 3. The CDR3 sequence: CASSYSRQGYSPLHF. DNA of the CDR3: TGTGCCAGCAGTTACTCGAGACAGGGGTATTCACCCCTCCACTTT.

This rearrangement joins TRBV5-6 to TRBJ1-1; TRBD1 agrees at 7 bases. Per the germline V gene, CDR1 is SGHDT and CDR2 is YYEEEE. The CDR3 has 17 amino acids. V shed 2 bases and J 3 bases; nucleotides not matched to a gene: 13. CDR3 nucleotides: TGTGCCAGCAGCTTATACAGGGGAGGGTTTGCGGACACTGAAGCTTTCTTT. Protein sequence: CASSLYRGGFADTEAFF.

This chain uses TRBV28 with TRBJ1-2; 7 bases line up with TRBD1. Trimming at V came to 6 bases and at J to 0 bases, leaving 16 bases not matched to a gene. The CDR3 has 18 amino acids. CDR1 and CDR2 from the germline V gene are MDHEN and SYDVKM. CDR3 sequence (DNA): TGTGCCAGCAGACTTAGAGGTGCGGCAGGGGGTTCTAACTATGGCTACACCTTC. Its protein product is CASRLRGAAGGSNYGYTF.

The CDR3 here is CAIRGGTEAFF. In DNA, the CDR3 is TGTGCCATCAGAGGGGGAACTGAAGCTTTCTTT. The V gene is TRBV10-3, the J gene TRBJ1-1, with a possible D match to TRBD1 (6 bases). The CDR3 runs to 11 residues. Trimming cost V 6 bases and J 5 bases, with 7 bases left between them. The V gene's germline CDR1 is ENHRY and CDR2 SYGVKD.

The V call is TRBV6-5, the J call TRBJ2-5; possibly TRBD1 for D (5 bases). The germline CDR1 and CDR2 sequences are MNHEY and SVGAGI. The CDR3 covers 13 residues. V lost 6 bases and J 5 bases, leaving 13 bases between the germline ends. The chain's CDR3 is CASRLQVGETQYF. The CDR3 DNA reads TGTGCCAGCAGATTACAGGTTGGGGAGACCCAGTACTTC.

The chain combines TRBV2 with TRBJ2-7, with D possibly TRBD1 on 6 matching bases. Germline CDR1 and CDR2: SNHLY and FYNNEI. V dropped 9 bases and J dropped 3 bases, with 24 bases sitting between them. The CDR3 sequence is 16 residues long. Here the CDR3 DNA reads TGTGCCAGTTACACGGCGGGCAGGGGTCATAACTACGAGCAGTACTTC. As protein: CASYTAGRGHNYEQYF.

The V gene is TRBV9, the J gene TRBJ1-3; D not resolved. Trimming took 0 bases from V and 4 from J, leaving 2 bases between them. The CDR3 extends over 12 amino acids. Germline lookup yields CDR1 SGDLS and CDR2 YYNGEE. This CDR3 reads CASSVGGNTIYF. In DNA form, the CDR3 reads TGTGCCAGCAGCGTAGGGGGAAACACCATATATTTT.

This clone was seen a handful of times. The rearrangement links TRBV20-1 to TRBJ1-2; no clear D gene. The CDR3 is 10 amino acids. Trimming stripped 7 bases from V and 8 bases from J, with 11 bases between. Germline-derived CDR1 and CDR2 are DFQATT and SNEGSKA (reference sequence). The CDR3 loop is CSVESEGYTF. CDR3 nucleotide sequence: TGCAGTGTGGAATCTGAGGGCTACACCTTC.

This chain links TRBV6-1 with TRBJ2-3, with a tentative D call TRBD2 (6 bases). V gave up 4 bases and J gave up 2 bases, with 13 bases separating them. Germline V lookup: CDR1 MNHNS, CDR2 SASEGT. The CDR3 spans 15 residues. The CDR3 reads CASSGIGLNTDTQYF. CDR3 in DNA: TGTGCCAGCAGTGGTATAGGACTAAACACAGATACGCAGTATTTT.

The V and J genes are TRBV2 and TRBJ2-1; 10 nucleotides agree with TRBD1. The CDR3 extends over 16 amino acids. J was trimmed by 7 bases and V by 3 bases; bases with no gene match: 9. Per germline, CDR1 SNHLY and CDR2 FYNNEI. CDR3 DNA: TGTGCCAGCAGTGAGTCCCGGACAGGGGGGGAGAATGAGCAGTTCTTC. Its protein is CASSESRTGGENEQFF.

The genes are TRBV18 and TRBJ2-5, with 8 bases aligning to TRBD2. V dropped 0 bases and J dropped 5; count of bases not matched to a gene: 5. Per germline, CDR1 KGHSH and CDR2 LQKENI. The CDR3 spans 15 residues. The CDR3 bases are TGTGCCAGCTCACCACCGGGACTAGAAGGGGAGACCCAGTACTTC. It yields the protein CASSPPGLEGETQYF.

The chain employs TRBV4-2 and TRBJ2-7; 8 nucleotides align to TRBD2. The CDR3 totals 16 residues. CDR1 is LGHNA, CDR2 YNFKEQ, per germline. V trimming: 0 bases; J trimming: 2 bases; junction bases outside the gene matches: 6. This CDR3 reads CASSQDLAGGTYEQYF. CDR3 DNA sequence: TGTGCCAGCAGCCAAGACCTAGCGGGCGGGACCTACGAGCAGTACTTC.

The chain recombines TRBV19 with TRBJ2-1; TRBD2 matches at 10 bases. Unmatched junction bases numbered 1, after V lost 5 bases and J lost 0 bases. CDR1 LNHDA and CDR2 SQIVND come from the germline V gene (reference sequence). This CDR3 spans 15 amino acids. For the CDR3, the DNA is TGTGCCAGTAGTCCTAGCGGGAGCTCCTACAATGAGCAGTTCTTC. Protein: CASSPSGSSYNEQFF.

J is TRBJ2-1 and V is TRBV6-5; weak D call: TRBD1 (5 bases). Germline CDR1 reads MNHEY; CDR2 reads SVGAGI. The V end was cut by 5 bases, the J end by 5 bases, with 10 bases between. The CDR3 loop spans 13 amino acids. The CDR3 DNA reads as TGTGCCAGCAGTCCCCGACAGCACAATGAGCAGTTCTTC. Translating it yields CASSPRQHNEQFF.

The chain links TRBV18 to TRBJ2-1; tentative D call: TRBD1 (5 bases). Trimming removed 3 bases at V and 7 bases at J, with 16 bases between. The CDR3 is 15 residues long. Germline CDR1 reads KGHSH; CDR2 reads LQKENI. CDR3 in DNA: TGTGCCAGCTCACCTAAGGGTCATAAGGGGAATGAGCAGTTCTTC. Translation: CASSPKGHKGNEQFF.

The chain links TRBV6-6 to TRBJ2-5, with no clear D. This CDR3 region has 12 residues. Deletions cut 7 bases from V and 9 bases from J, with 15 bases between. Germline V gene data show CDR1 as MNHNY and CDR2 as SVGAGI (reference sequence). The CDR3 spells CASKTSRVAQYF. The CDR3, as DNA: TGTGCCAGCAAAACGTCGAGAGTGGCCCAGTACTTC.